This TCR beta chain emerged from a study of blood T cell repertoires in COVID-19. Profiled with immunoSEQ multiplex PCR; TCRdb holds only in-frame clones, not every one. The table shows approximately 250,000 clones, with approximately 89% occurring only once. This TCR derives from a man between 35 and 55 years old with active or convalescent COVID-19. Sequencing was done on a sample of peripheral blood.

The CDR3 bases are TGTGCCAGCAGCTTAGCCGGGACTAGCGGGGGTAATGAGCAGTTCTTC. Its protein product is CASSLAGTSGGNEQFF. The rearrangement links TRBV7-9 to TRBJ2-1; 14 positions match TRBD2. This CDR3 is 16 amino acids long. The V gene's germline CDR1 is SEHNR and CDR2 FQNEAQ (reference sequence). V was pared by 0 bases and J by 7 bases, with 2 bases of the junction left unmatched.